This T cell receptor (beta chain) was identified during a study of T cells in Graves' hyperthyroidism and ophthalmopathy. There were TCR beta CDR3 regions amplified from RNA transcripts. HTBI primers were employed in a first-round RT-PCR of the TCR CDR3. TCRdb itself ran the multiplex PCR reads through MiXCR, one entry per CDR3 protein. The repertoire holds some 370,000 distinct CDR3 sequences, with around 15% as singletons. V gave up 3 bases and J gave up 3 bases; unmatched junction bases: 7. CDR1 is SGDLS, CDR2 YYNGEE, per germline. The CDR3 sequence is 15 residues long. This chain uses TRBV9 with TRBJ2-3, with 7 bases lining up with TRBD1. The sequence was obtained from a man in his fifties with Graves' ophthalmopathy. Sequenced material: blood. Here the CDR3 DNA reads TGTGCCAGCAGCGGTGACAGGGCTGCGACAGATACGCAGTATTTT. It yields the protein CASSGDRAATDTQYF.